Listed below are T cell receptor beta chains from one sample, sequenced in a study of yellow fever vaccine responses in identical twins. Via MiXCR, TCRdb re-called the RT-PCR reads, giving one row per CDR3 protein. The sample holds over a thousand distinct CDR3 sequences; 5.5% to 7.5% are singletons and the top ten take around 10%. The sequencing here drew on T cells from blood (PBMCs), unsorted or a sorted subset (not recorded which), taken before or after yellow fever vaccination (not recorded which). These receptors were collected from a woman aged 18-30 years who received the yellow fever vaccine. Both conserved end residues are part of each CDR3. Each record gives: clone size, D gene, V gene, J gene, CDR3 DNA, CDR3 protein. A D gene is named only where the DNA matches it firmly. Size is omitted from some rows. Given values are once, few, many or a class for expanded clones.

>large|TRBD1|TRBV11-3|TRBJ2-7
TGTGCCAGCAGCTACGCGGGACAGGGGGCCTACGAGCAGTACTTC
CASSYAGQGAYEQYF
>.|.|TRBV7-3|TRBJ2-1
TGTGCCAGCAGCTTAAGGGAGTCCTACAATGAGCAGTTCTTC
CASSLRESYNEQFF
>medium-sized|.|TRBV28|TRBJ1-2
TGTGCCAGCAGTTTGGGGCAGGATAACTATGGCTACACCTTC
CASSLGQDNYGYTF
>.|TRBD2|TRBV9|TRBJ2-1
TGTGCCAGCAGCCCCGTCGGATTAGCGGGGGGGCAGAATGAGCAGTTCTTC
CASSPVGLAGGQNEQFF
>medium-sized|.|TRBV5-4|TRBJ1-5
TGTGCCAGCAGCTTGGCCGGACAGCCCAATCAGCCCCAGCATTTT
CASSLAGQPNQPQHF
>few|.|TRBV29-1|TRBJ2-6
TGCAGCGTTGAGATCCACTCTGGGGCCAACGTCCTGACTTTC
CSVEIHSGANVLTF
>medium-sized|TRBD2|TRBV7-9|TRBJ2-7
TGTGCCAGCAGCTTAGGACTAGCGGGAGAGGGGTCCTACGAGCAGTACTTC
CASSLGLAGEGSYEQYF
>large|.|TRBV10-3|TRBJ2-3
TGTGCCATTAGCCCGGGACTCTCGACAGATACGCAGTATTTT
CAISPGLSTDTQYF
>large|TRBD1|TRBV19|TRBJ2-1
TGTGCCAGTACCGGGACAGGGGTTTACAATGAGCAGTTCTTC
CASTGTGVYNEQFF
>few|.|TRBV7-2|TRBJ2-1
TGTGCCAGCAGCTTACTGCACAGGGCATACAATGAGCAGTTCTTC
CASSLLHRAYNEQFF
>medium-sized|.|TRBV7-6|TRBJ2-1
TGTGCCAGCAGCGGATCTTGGAATGAGCAGTTCTTC
CASSGSWNEQFF
>few|.|TRBV20-1|TRBJ2-3
TGCAGTGCCAACCGGGGGAGTGGTCTGAGCACAGATACGCAGTATTTT
CSANRGSGLSTDTQYF
>large|.|TRBV15|TRBJ2-1
TGTGCCACCAGCAGAGAGGTAGGCACAGAATACAATGAGCAGTTCTTC
CATSREVGTEYNEQFF
>large|TRBD2|TRBV15|TRBJ2-7
TGTGCCACCGGACTAGCGGGAATGGGGTACGAGCAGTACTTC
CATGLAGMGYEQYF
>.|.|TRBV11-1|TRBJ2-7
TGTGCCAGCAGCTTAACCCAGCACGAGCAGTACTTC
CASSLTQHEQYF
>large|.|TRBV5-1|TRBJ2-7
TGCGCCAGCAGCTTGGGAGGGGAGGCCTACGAGCAGTACTTC
CASSLGGEAYEQYF
>large|TRBD2|TRBV7-6|TRBJ2-1
TGTGCCAGCAGCATTAGCGGGGGAGACTACAATGAGCAGTTCTTC
CASSISGGDYNEQFF
>medium-sized|TRBD1|TRBV2|TRBJ2-7
TGTGCCAGCACAAAAGACAGGGGGGCCTACGAGCAGTACTTC
CASTKDRGAYEQYF
>few|.|TRBV11-1|TRBJ2-1
TGTGCCAGCAGGCCCAGTCACTACAATGAGCAGTTCTTC
CASRPSHYNEQFF
>few|.|TRBV11-3|TRBJ1-6
TGTGCCAGCAGTTATTCGGGGGGCGTATCACCCCTCCACTTT
CASSYSGGVSPLHF
>few|.|TRBV20-1|TRBJ1-5
TGCAGTGCTAGTCCCTTTGACAGTCGAAGTAATCAGCCCCAGCATTTT
CSASPFDSRSNQPQHF
>medium-sized|TRBD2|TRBV15|TRBJ2-7
TGTGCCACCGGGGGGGGACCGTCATACGAGCAGTACTTC
CATGGGPSYEQYF
>large|TRBD2|TRBV13|TRBJ2-7
TGTGCCAGCAGCTTAGGGAGCGGGACGTCTGCCTACGAGCAGTACTTC
CASSLGSGTSAYEQYF
>large|TRBD1|TRBV20-1|TRBJ1-2
TGCAGTGTACCTACCGGGACAGGGTCTGGCTACACCTTC
CSVPTGTGSGYTF
>medium-sized|.|TRBV5-1|TRBJ2-7
TGCGCCAGCAGCTTCTGGGTGGGCTACGAGCAGTACTTC
CASSFWVGYEQYF
>.|.|TRBV12-3/TRBV12-4|TRBJ2-7
TGTGCCAGCAGTTTAATCCCCAGCTCCTACGAGCAGTACTTC
CASSLIPSSYEQYF
>large|.|TRBV11-3|TRBJ2-7
TGTGCCAGCACCCCATGGCCTCAGGGCTACGAGCAGTACTTC
CASTPWPQGYEQYF
>.|.|TRBV20-1|TRBJ1-5
TGCAGTGCGGCCGAAGGCAGTTCAATCAATCTCCAGCATTTT
CSAAEGSSINLQHF
>medium-sized|.|TRBV7-9|TRBJ2-7
TGTGCCAGCAGCTTAGCGCATCGGGACGAGCAGTACTTC
CASSLAHRDEQYF
>medium-sized|.|TRBV29-1|TRBJ1-2
TGCAGCGACTCGACAGTCTATGGCTACACCTTC
CSDSTVYGYTF
>few|TRBD2|TRBV28|TRBJ2-7
TGTGCCAGCAGGGAGCTACGGGGGAGGGAATACGAGCAGTACTTC
CASRELRGREYEQYF
>few|TRBD1|TRBV11-3|TRBJ2-4
TGTGCCAGCAGCCGGGGGACAGGGATAACAAACATTCAGTACTTC
CASSRGTGITNIQYF
>.|TRBD2|TRBV12-3/TRBV12-4|TRBJ2-3
TGTGCCAGCAGTTTGCTAGCGGGAACAACAGATACGCAGTATTTT
CASSLLAGTTDTQYF
>large|TRBD2|TRBV29-1|TRBJ2-7
TGCAGCATATTAGCGGGATCCTACGAGCAGTACTTC
CSILAGSYEQYF
>.|TRBD2|TRBV6-1|TRBJ2-7
TGTGCCAGCAGCTCCGGGACTATAGAATCCTACGAGCAGTACTTC
CASSSGTIESYEQYF
>.|.|TRBV5-4|TRBJ2-7
TGTGCCAGCAGCTTCTACTCTAGCTCCTACGAGCAGTACTTC
CASSFYSSSYEQYF
>few|.|TRBV15|TRBJ1-2
TGTGCCACCAGCAGAGGAGCAGTAACTAACTATGGCTACACCTTC
CATSRGAVTNYGYTF
>medium-sized|TRBD1|TRBV10-3|TRBJ1-5
TGTGCCATCAGGTACGACAGGGAACAGCCCCAGCATTTT
CAIRYDREQPQHF
>.|.|TRBV5-6|TRBJ2-2
TGTGCCAGCAGCTTGGCCAGCAACACCGGGGAGCTGTTTTTT
CASSLASNTGELFF
>medium-sized|.|TRBV15|TRBJ1-1
TGTGCCACCAGCAGAGCCCTGACGGGGGGCCTGAACACTGAAGCTTTCTTT
CATSRALTGGLNTEAFF
>.|TRBD1|TRBV4-1|TRBJ2-1
TGCGCCAGCAGCCAAGAACAGACAGGGGGCAATGAGCAGTTCTTC
CASSQEQTGGNEQFF
>few|TRBD1|TRBV15|TRBJ2-1
TGTGCCACCAGCAGGGGTGACAGGGATGAGCAGTTCTTC
CATSRGDRDEQFF
>few|.|TRBV4-3|TRBJ2-4
TGCGCCAGCAGCCAAGTATCTGGACTGGGGGACCAAGGCATTCAGTACTTC
CASSQVSGLGDQGIQYF
>large|.|TRBV7-6|TRBJ2-2
TGTGCCAGCAGCTTAGATACGAACACCGGGGAGCTGTTTTTT
CASSLDTNTGELFF